The 30 T cell receptor beta chains presented below share a single source sample, sequenced in a study of blood T cell repertoires in COVID-19 (dated by TCRdb to about 2020). The method behind the library was the immunoSEQ multiplex PCR assay. TCRdb's version of the immuneACCESS table is confined to in-frame rearrangements and falls short of the full clone set. An unresolved V gene accounts for under half of the shortfall where checked; the remainder is of unknown origin. The sample has 330,000 or so clones on record, about 90% of them singletons. Of the sample, more than 5% falls within the top ten clones. The sample taken for sequencing was PBMCs or T cells enriched from blood (not recorded which). These receptor sequences come from a man aged 25-45 years who had recovered from COVID-19.

The V and J genes are TRBV9 and TRBJ2-7; 12 nucleotides align to TRBD2. V gave up 0 bases and J gave up 1 base; unmatched junction bases: 5. The CDR3 has 17 residues. Germline-derived CDR1 and CDR2 are SGDLS and YYNGEE. The CDR3 DNA sequence: TGTGCCAGCAGCGTAGGGCCTAGCGGGGGGGTATCCTACGAGCAGTACTTC. Protein product: CASSVGPSGGVSYEQYF. Supplemented by reference TRBV9 and TRBJ2-7, the full variable domain reads DSGVTQTPKHLITATGQRVTLRCSPRSGDLSVYWYQQSLDQGLQFLIQYYNGEERAKGNILERFSAQQFPDLHSELNLSSLELGDSALYFCASSVGPSGGVSYEQYFGPGTRLTVT.

CDR3 sequence reads: CASGAASTDTQYF. In DNA form, the CDR3 reads TGTGCCAGCGGAGCGGCAAGCACAGATACGCAGTATTTT. The chain links TRBV12-3 or TRBV12-4 to TRBJ2-3; D might be TRBD2 (5 bases). Between the trimmed V and J ends, which lost 8 bases and 0 bases, there was a span of 9 bases. This CDR3 has 13 amino acids.

The chain is built from TRBV27 and TRBJ2-2; 11 bases are shared with TRBD1. V trimming: 6 bases; J trimming: 6 bases; junction bases outside the gene matches: 6. Germline values: CDR1 MNHEY, CDR2 SMNVEV (reference sequence). The length of the CDR3 is 15 residues. CDR3 sequence: CASRPWTGGSGELFF. DNA for the CDR3: TGTGCCAGCAGACCCTGGACAGGGGGCTCCGGGGAGCTGTTTTTT.

This chain links TRBV24-1 with TRBJ2-1; unclear D gene. V shed 0 bases and J shed 5 bases, with 13 bases lying between them. Germline V lookup: CDR1 KGHDR, CDR2 SFDVKD. This CDR3 has 16 residues. The CDR3 sequence is CATSDLSWQQNNEQFF. As DNA, the CDR3 is TGTGCCACCAGTGATTTGTCGTGGCAACAAAACAATGAGCAGTTCTTC.

This clone was observed a handful of times. The gene calls are TRBV27 and TRBJ2-2, with 9 bases that match TRBD1. The CDR3 covers 16 residues. Germline V lookup: CDR1 MNHEY, CDR2 SMNVEV (reference sequence). Unmatched junction bases numbered 10, after V lost 8 bases and J lost 3 bases. The CDR3 sequence: CASSNSGTGYTGELFF. The CDR3 coding sequence is TGTGCCAGCTCCAATTCCGGGACAGGGTACACCGGGGAGCTGTTTTTT.

This chain uses TRBV27 with TRBJ1-6; D is undetermined. The CDR3 has 13 amino acids. Germline V gene data show CDR1 as MNHEY and CDR2 as SMNVEV (reference sequence). V lost 4 bases and J lost 7, with 8 bases in between. CDR3 in amino acids: CASSSSSNSPLHF. CDR3 coding DNA: TGTGCCAGCAGTTCTTCAAGCAATTCACCCCTCCACTTT.

The chain recombines TRBV6-5 with TRBJ2-1; 8 positions agree with TRBD2. Germline V lookup: CDR1 MNHEY, CDR2 SVGAGI. The V and J ends lost 8 bases and 8 bases, in that order; junction bases with no gene match: 11. CDR3 size: 14 residues. CDR3 protein: CASLAGTSRHEQFF. In nucleotides, the CDR3 is TGTGCCAGCTTGGCCGGGACTAGTAGGCATGAGCAGTTCTTC.

Notes on this clone: The sample carries other DNA sequences with the same CDR3. This sequence joins TRBV18 and TRBJ2-2; tentative D call: TRBD2 (5 bases). Germline values: CDR1 KGHSH, CDR2 LQKENI. Deletions cut 0 bases from V and 5 bases from J, with 7 bases between. CDR3 length: 14 amino acids. The CDR3 sequence: CASSPPGGTGELFF. The CDR3 bases are TGTGCCAGCTCACCACCGGGCGGGACCGGGGAGCTGTTTTTT.

The rearrangement uses TRBV15 and TRBJ2-3; 7 positions agree with TRBD2. The CDR3 is made up of 19 amino acids. The V gene's germline CDR1 is LNHNV and CDR2 YYDKDF (reference sequence). J lost 1 base, V lost 0 bases, and 13 bases had no gene match. The CDR3 is CATSRDKSGDYPRTDTQYF. DNA of the CDR3: TGTGCCACCAGCAGAGATAAGAGCGGGGACTATCCTCGCACAGATACGCAGTATTTT.

The genes are TRBV11-2 and TRBJ1-1, with D hard to call. The germline gives CDR1 SGHAT, CDR2 FQNNGV. This CDR3 spans 14 amino acids. V dropped 0 bases and J dropped 4 bases, with 9 bases sitting between them. The CDR3 region has the DNA TGTGCCAGCAGCTTAGATCAGTTATCCACTGAAGCTTTCTTT. Translated: CASSLDQLSTEAFF.

The J gene is TRBJ2-7, the V gene TRBV19; the D gene is possibly TRBD1 (6 bases). Trimming took off 5 bases at V and 2 bases at J, with 10 bases between the two ends. The CDR3 spans 13 residues. Germline assignment: CDR1 LNHDA and CDR2 SQIVND (reference sequence). The CDR3 bases are TGTGCCAGTAGTGAGACAGGCCCCTACGAGCAGTACTTC. The encoded protein is CASSETGPYEQYF. The full variable domain, in which reference TRBV19 and TRBJ2-7 provide the parts outside the CDR3, is DGGITQSPKYLFRKEGQNVTLSCEQNLNHDAMYWYRQDPGQGLRLIYYSQIVNDFQKGDIAEGYSVSREKKESFPLTVTSAQKNPTAFYLCASSETGPYEQYFGPGTRLTVT.

The rearrangement uses TRBV27 and TRBJ2-2, with a tentative D call TRBD1 (6 bases). CDR3 length equals 16 residues. Germline loops: CDR1 MNHEY, CDR2 SMNVEV (reference sequence). The ends were cut back, 4 bases at V and 5 bases at J, with 17 bases in the middle. DNA for the CDR3: TGTGCCAGCAGTTCCCCTTCGGACAGATCTACCGGGGAGCTGTTTTTT. This codes for CASSSPSDRSTGELFF.

The chain couples TRBV6-5 to TRBJ1-2; D is unresolved. The CDR3 covers 14 residues. V dropped 0 bases and J dropped 6 bases, with 11 bases sitting between them. Germline V lookup: CDR1 MNHEY, CDR2 SVGAGI. The CDR3 protein is CASSYSRQIDGYTF. Here the CDR3 DNA reads TGTGCCAGCAGTTACTCGAGGCAGATAGATGGCTACACCTTC.

This rearrangement joins TRBV11-2 to TRBJ1-1; possible D gene TRBD1, 6 bases. The CDR3 runs 18 residues. Trimming pared 0 bases from V and 3 bases from J, leaving 20 bases between. Germline V lookup: CDR1 SGHAT, CDR2 FQNNGV. The CDR3 region has the DNA TGTGCCAGCAGCTTAGATCCCCCGGGGGGCGCTTCGGACACTGAAGCTTTCTTT. Amino acids: CASSLDPPGGASDTEAFF.

The chain carries TRBV21-1 and TRBJ1-3; the table's D gene call, TRBD1, was not cross checked with the DNA. TRBV21-1 is shown as a pseudogene. CDR3 length: 14 amino acids. CDR3 in amino acids: CASSKEDRGHTIYF. In DNA, the CDR3 is TGTGCCAGCAGCAAAGAGGACAGGGGACACACCATATATTTT.

The genes are TRBV5-1 and TRBJ1-1; TRBD1 might be the D (6 bases). Germline V lookup: CDR1 SGHRS, CDR2 YFSETQ. The CDR3 has 11 residues. V lost 4 bases and J lost 7, with 8 bases in between. CDR3 bases: TGCGCCAGCAGCACGGACAGTGAAGCTTTCTTT. Residues: CASSTDSEAFF.

J is TRBJ1-2 and V is TRBV5-5; 7 bases map to TRBD1. The CDR3 totals 14 residues. Germline V CDR1 and CDR2: SGHKS, YYEKEE (reference sequence). The trim removed 0 bases at V and 5 bases at J, leaving 4 bases unmatched. CDR3 amino acids: CASSLVIRGYGYTF. The CDR3 nucleotides are TGTGCCAGCAGCTTGGTTATCAGGGGGTATGGCTACACCTTC. The whole variable domain, filled in from reference TRBV5-5 and TRBJ1-2, reads DAGVTQSPTHLIKTRGQQVTLRCSPISGHKSVSWYQQVLGQGPQFIFQYYEKEERGRGNFPDRFSARQFPNYSSELNVNALLLGDSALYLCASSLVIRGYGYTFGSGTRLTVV.

V gene TRBV7-9 combines with J gene TRBJ1-4; D call uncertain. Germline values: CDR1 SEHNR, CDR2 FQNEAQ (reference sequence). V was cut by 3 bases and J by 8 bases, with 13 bases left in between. The CDR3 is 14 amino acids. The CDR3 protein is CASSFSNPVEKLFF. The CDR3 DNA is TGTGCCAGCAGCTTCAGTAACCCCGTGGAAAAACTGTTTTTT. The entire variable domain, with the rest obtained from reference TRBV7-9 and TRBJ1-4, is as follows: DTGVSQNPRHKITKRGQNVTFRCDPISEHNRLYWYRQTLGQGPEFLTYFQNEAQLEKSRLLSDRFSAERPKGSFSTLEIQRTEQGDSAMYLCASSFSNPVEKLFFGSGTQLSVL.

As DNA, the CDR3 is TGTGCCAGCAGTCCACCAAGTGGAGTTTGGCCCCAGCATTTT. This encodes CASSPPSGVWPQHF. V is TRBV28 and J is TRBJ1-5; no clear D. V shed 5 bases and J shed 9 bases, with 17 bases lying between them. CDR1 and CDR2 from the germline V gene are MDHEN and SYDVKM. This CDR3 region has 14 residues. Full variable domain (missing parts from reference TRBV28 and TRBJ1-5): DVKVTQSSRYLVKRTGEKVFLECVQDMDHENMFWYRQDPGLGLRLIYFSYDVKMKEKGDIPEGYSVSREKKERFSLILESASTNQTSMYLCASSPPSGVWPQHFGDGTRLSIL.

The genes are TRBV9 and TRBJ2-4, with TRBD1 identical over 7 bases. Trimming at V came to 3 bases and at J to 7 bases, leaving 7 bases not matched to a gene. CDR3 length: 14 amino acids. Germline lookup yields CDR1 SGDLS and CDR2 YYNGEE. The CDR3 DNA is TGTGCCAGCAGCGCGACCGGGACAGAGAACATTCAGTACTTC. It encodes CASSATGTENIQYF.

The chain recombines TRBV12-3 or TRBV12-4 with TRBJ2-1; a weak D match, TRBD2 (6 bases). V lost 1 base and J lost 14, with 9 bases in between. The CDR3 has 11 residues. CDR3 loop: CASSLGRVEFF. CDR3 bases: TGTGCCAGCAGTTTAGGGAGGGTGGAGTTCTTC.

For the CDR3, the DNA is TGTGCCAGCAGCACTAGCGGGCGGGGTCTAGATACGCAGTATTTT. It specifies CASSTSGRGLDTQYF. V is TRBV9 and J is TRBJ2-3, with TRBD2 identical over 9 bases. CDR3 length: 15 amino acids. Germline lookup yields CDR1 SGDLS and CDR2 YYNGEE. Trimming took 4 bases from V and 5 from J; bases not matched to a gene: 8.

This chain connects TRBV5-4 to TRBJ2-7, with TRBD1 as a possible D gene (6 bases). V dropped 3 bases and J dropped 3 bases, with 10 bases sitting between them. CDR1 and CDR2 (germline): SGHNT, YYREEE (reference sequence). The CDR3 covers 13 residues. This chain's CDR3 is CASSYGTLYEQYF. Written as DNA, the CDR3 is TGTGCCAGCAGCTACGGGACACTCTACGAGCAGTACTTC.

This chain uses TRBV28 with TRBJ1-3; no firm D call. The length of the CDR3 is 15 residues. The germline V gene encodes CDR1 MDHEN and CDR2 SYDVKM. V lost 0 bases, J lost 0 bases, and 6 bases lay in between. The CDR3 reads CASSLWADSGNTIYF. The CDR3 bases are TGTGCCAGCAGTTTATGGGCAGACTCTGGAAACACCATATATTTT. Complete variable domain (other parts from reference TRBV28 and TRBJ1-3): DVKVTQSSRYLVKRTGEKVFLECVQDMDHENMFWYRQDPGLGLRLIYFSYDVKMKEKGDIPEGYSVSREKKERFSLILESASTNQTSMYLCASSLWADSGNTIYFGEGSWLTVV.

For this clone: A read error is possible here, since a much larger clone lies one base away. The chain links TRBV6-1 to TRBJ2-7; 11 positions agree with TRBD1. V was clipped by 1 base and J by 3 bases; unmatched bases: 2. The CDR3 is 15 amino acids. CDR1 is MNHNS and CDR2 is SASEGT in the germline V gene. CDR3 DNA: TGTGCCAGCAGTGAAGGGACAGGGGGCTTCTACGAGCAGTACTTC. Protein: CASSEGTGGFYEQYF.

The rearrangement joins TRBV7-2 to TRBJ2-3; 10 bases line up with TRBD2. V lost 6 bases and J lost 2; bases outside the gene matches: 2. This CDR3 region has 14 residues. Germline loops: CDR1 SGHTA, CDR2 FQGNSA. This chain's CDR3 is CASRAGGTTDTQYF. CDR3 DNA: TGTGCCAGCAGAGCGGGGGGGACCACAGATACGCAGTATTTT. The whole variable domain, filled in from reference TRBV7-2 and TRBJ2-3, reads GAGVSQSPSNKVTEKGKDVELRCDPISGHTALYWYRQSLGQGLEFLIYFQGNSAPDKSGLPSDRFSAERTGGSVSTLTIQRTQQEDSAVYLCASRAGGTTDTQYFGPGTRLTVL.

This chain uses TRBV2 with TRBJ2-2; D might be TRBD1 (6 bases). V was trimmed by 6 bases and J by 1 base, leaving 9 bases between them. Germline CDR1 SNHLY, CDR2 FYNNEI. The CDR3 has 14 residues. The CDR3 region is CASRQGLNTGELFF. The CDR3 DNA is TGTGCCAGCAGACAGGGTTTGAACACCGGGGAGCTGTTTTTT.

The chain combines TRBV5-6 with TRBJ2-3; 11 bases match TRBD1. The CDR3 totals 16 residues. V shed 4 bases, J shed 6 bases, and the junction held 10 bases outside the gene matches. Germline V gives CDR1 SGHDT, CDR2 YYEEEE. CDR3: CASSIPDRGLGDTQYF. The CDR3 DNA reads as TGTGCCAGCAGCATACCGGACAGGGGGCTAGGGGATACGCAGTATTTT. The full variable domain, its missing parts supplied by reference TRBV5-6 and TRBJ2-3, is DAGVTQSPTHLIKTRGQQVTLRCSPKSGHDTVSWYQQALGQGPQFIFQYYEEEERQRGNFPDRFSGHQFPNYSSELNVNALLLGDSALYLCASSIPDRGLGDTQYFGPGTRLTVL.

The chain is built from TRBV11-2 and TRBJ2-1; 7 positions agree with TRBD2. The CDR3 has 15 residues. Unmatched junction bases numbered 3, after V lost 0 bases and J lost 4 bases. Germline V gene lookup returns CDR1 SGHAT and CDR2 FQNNGV. CDR3 protein: CASSLELGGYNEQFF. CDR3 bases: TGTGCCAGCAGCTTAGAGTTGGGGGGGTACAATGAGCAGTTCTTC.

The V gene is TRBV2, the J gene TRBJ1-3; no reliable D call. V lost 6 bases and J 2 bases, leaving 11 bases between the germline ends. The CDR3 loop spans 14 amino acids. Germline V gene data show CDR1 as SNHLY and CDR2 as FYNNEI. The CDR3, as DNA: TGTGCCAGCAGCAAGTCTAGAACTGGAAACACCATATATTTT. Translation gives CASSKSRTGNTIYF.